Following are 21 T cell receptor beta chains from one sample sequenced in a study of identifying expanded T cells in peripheral blood. TCRdb's copy holds only in-frame clones and misses some; the assay was immunoSEQ multiplex PCR. The sample shows some 80,000 clones, 85% to 90% of them seen only once. The specimen sequenced was blood. Every receptor here comes from a person aged 18 to 75 in good health.

This chain uses TRBV7-3 with TRBJ2-5; tentatively, D is TRBD1 (7 bases). V was pared by 2 bases and J by 2 bases, with 9 bases between. The length of the CDR3 is 14 residues. Looked up from germline, CDR1 is SGHTA and CDR2 is FQGTGA. CDR3 nucleotide sequence: TGTGCCAGCAGCTTACAGGGGGGACAAGAGACCCAGTACTTC. Protein sequence: CASSLQGGQETQYF.

V is TRBV19 and J is TRBJ1-4; 9 bases agree with TRBD1. The CDR3 consists of 15 residues. From germline, CDR1 is LNHDA and CDR2 SQIVND (reference sequence). The trim removed 4 bases at V and 6 bases at J, leaving 6 bases unmatched. The CDR3 reads CASSTSGTGYEKLFF. CDR3 sequence (DNA): TGTGCCAGTAGTACATCCGGGACAGGGTATGAAAAACTGTTTTTT.

The CDR3 nucleotides read TGCGCCAGCAGCTCTACCGTGACTGGGAGCTCCTATAATTCACCCCTCCACTTT. This gives the protein CASSSTVTGSSYNSPLHF. V usage is TRBV5-1 and J usage is TRBJ1-6; D uncertain. V was clipped by 3 bases and J by 0 bases, with 16 bases between them. The CDR3 is 18 residues long. Germline CDR1 reads SGHRS; CDR2 reads YFSETQ. The full variable domain, completed using reference TRBV5-1 and TRBJ1-6, is KAGVTQTPRYLIKTRGQQVTLSCSPISGHRSVSWYQQTPGQGLQFLFEYFSETQRNKGNFPGRFSGRQFSNSRSEMNVSTLELGDSALYLCASSSTVTGSSYNSPLHFGNGTRLTVT.

This rearrangement joins TRBV5-1 to TRBJ1-5, with D hard to call. V was cut by 0 bases and J by 6 bases, with 10 bases left in between. The germline CDR1 and CDR2 sequences are SGHRS and YFSETQ. The length of the CDR3 is 14 residues. The CDR3 bases are TGCGCCAGCAGCTTGGAGGCAGGTTTTCAGCCCCAGCATTTT. Translating gives CASSLEAGFQPQHF.

The V and J genes are TRBV5-1 and TRBJ1-5; the D gene is possibly TRBD1 (5 bases). Germline assignment: CDR1 SGHRS and CDR2 YFSETQ. Trimming stripped 1 base from V and 7 bases from J, with 9 bases between. The CDR3 is made up of 13 amino acids. This CDR3 is CASSLTTDQPQHF. In DNA form, the CDR3 reads TGCGCCAGCAGCTTGACGACAGACCAGCCCCAGCATTTT.

This chain connects TRBV27 to TRBJ1-3; TRBD1 is a possible D gene (6 bases). Trimming pared 6 bases from V and 4 bases from J, leaving 13 bases between. The germline V gene has CDR1 MNHEY and CDR2 SMNVEV (reference sequence). CDR3 size: 14 residues. The CDR3 nucleotides read TGTGCCAGCAGCAAAAACAGGGAAGGAAACACCATATATTTT. Encoded protein: CASSKNREGNTIYF.

J is TRBJ1-1 and V is TRBV5-1; TRBD1 is a possible D gene (5 bases). Germline CDR1 is SGHRS and CDR2 is YFSETQ. V lost 3 bases and J lost 2, with 17 bases in between. The CDR3 is made up of 16 amino acids. As DNA, the CDR3 is TGCGCCAGCAGCTATAAAACAGGTACCGACAACACTGAAGCTTTCTTT. This translates into CASSYKTGTDNTEAFF.

The CDR3 DNA reads as TGTGCCAGCAGTCCAACTTGGGGCTACGAGCAGTACTTC. Translated, it gives CASSPTWGYEQYF. The chain joins TRBV27 to TRBJ2-7; D unclear. CDR3 length: 13 amino acids. CDR1 MNHEY and CDR2 SMNVEV come from the germline V gene (reference sequence). Between the trimmed V and J ends, which lost 5 bases and 3 bases, there was a span of 11 bases.

The chain couples TRBV19 to TRBJ1-6, with D hard to call. Trimming took off 3 bases at V and 9 bases at J, with 12 bases between the two ends. The germline V gene encodes CDR1 LNHDA and CDR2 SQIVND (reference sequence). The CDR3 length is 14 residues. The CDR3 loop is CASSINLQVSPLHF. The CDR3 nucleotides read TGTGCCAGTAGTATTAATTTGCAGGTTTCACCCCTCCACTTT.

This clone was observed a handful of times. The genes are TRBV2 and TRBJ1-2; D perhaps matches TRBD1 (6 bases). This CDR3 has 13 residues. The germline V gene encodes CDR1 SNHLY and CDR2 FYNNEI. V lost 6 bases, J lost 8 bases, and 16 bases lay in between. CDR3 residues: CASSPRGSGGYTF. The CDR3 coding sequence is TGTGCCAGCAGCCCCAGGGGATCGGGCGGCTACACCTTC.

This chain connects TRBV11-2 to TRBJ2-7; 9 nucleotides align to TRBD1. V lost 4 bases to trimming and J lost 6 bases; unmatched junction nucleotides: 13. The CDR3 extends over 16 amino acids. In germline, CDR1 is SGHAT, CDR2 FQNNGV. The CDR3 protein is CASSSHPSGQGAEQYF. CDR3 bases: TGTGCCAGCAGCTCCCACCCATCGGGACAGGGAGCCGAGCAGTACTTC.

The chain joins TRBV7-2 to TRBJ2-3; D might be TRBD2 (5 bases). V was clipped by 4 bases and J by 4 bases, with 12 bases between them. The CDR3 covers 14 residues. The germline V gene has CDR1 SGHTA and CDR2 FQGNSA. The chain's CDR3 is CASSSGLRADTQYF. The CDR3 DNA follows: TGTGCCAGCAGCTCCGGCCTGAGGGCAGATACGCAGTATTTT.

V is TRBV6-6 and J is TRBJ2-7, with 8 bases matching TRBD1. This CDR3 contains 12 residues. Looked up from germline, CDR1 is MNHNY and CDR2 is SVGAGI (reference sequence). The V and J ends lost 4 bases and 6 bases, in that order; junction bases with no gene match: 2. Here the CDR3 DNA reads TGTGCCAGCAGTTCCACAGGGGGCGAGCAGTACTTC. It translates to CASSSTGGEQYF.

The chain carries TRBV30 and TRBJ2-1; 7 nucleotides agree with TRBD2. This CDR3 contains 16 residues. With 2 bases clipped from V and 4 bases from J, the junction kept 11 bases outside the gene matches. Germline V gene lookup returns CDR1 GTSNPN and CDR2 SVGIG (reference sequence). In DNA form, the CDR3 reads TGTGCCTGGAGTCCATATCAGTTAGCGGGTTACAATGAGCAGTTCTTC. Residues: CAWSPYQLAGYNEQFF.

This chain connects TRBV11-2 to TRBJ2-7; 8 nucleotides match TRBD1. The germline CDR1 and CDR2 sequences are SGHAT and FQNNGV. V lost 6 bases to trimming and J lost 5 bases; unmatched junction nucleotides: 9. The CDR3 spans 14 residues. Here the CDR3 reads CASRHGQGGHEQYF. DNA of the CDR3: TGTGCCAGCAGACATGGACAGGGAGGACACGAGCAGTACTTC.

V and J are TRBV7-2 and TRBJ1-2, with D unclear. CDR1 SGHTA and CDR2 FQGNSA come from the germline V gene. This CDR3 has 13 amino acids. Trimming pared 9 bases from V and 7 bases from J, leaving 18 bases between. The CDR3 reads CASVPPSEGGYTF. CDR3 DNA sequence: TGTGCCAGTGTCCCTCCATCCGAGGGTGGCTACACCTTC.

This chain uses TRBV10-3 with TRBJ1-3, with TRBD1 as a possible D gene (6 bases). V dropped 5 bases and J dropped 0 bases, with 20 bases sitting between them. The CDR3 is 18 amino acids. Germline V lookup: CDR1 ENHRY, CDR2 SYGVKD. The CDR3 bases are TGTGCCATCAGTAGAGATACAACCAGGGGCAGCTCTGGAAACACCATATATTTT. It codes for CAISRDTTRGSSGNTIYF.

This clone was counted a single time. The chain has TRBV6-5 and TRBJ1-2, with D tentatively TRBD1 (5 bases). Germline V gives CDR1 MNHEY, CDR2 SVGAGI. This CDR3 region has 15 residues. V lost 6 bases and J lost 2, with 16 bases in between. The CDR3 region has the DNA TGTGCCAGCAGCGGACCGTCGACAGCCAACTATGGCTACACCTTC. This codes for CASSGPSTANYGYTF.

The rearrangement links TRBV10-3 to TRBJ1-2; D unclear. The CDR3 has 15 amino acids. With 0 bases removed from V and 4 bases from J, the gap between germline ends came to 12 bases. Germline V gives CDR1 ENHRY, CDR2 SYGVKD. The CDR3 DNA is TGTGCCATCAGTGAGTCGGGTGCACCGCGCTATGGCTACACCTTC. Its protein product is CAISESGAPRYGYTF.

The chain carries TRBV18 and TRBJ1-2, with D tentatively TRBD1 (6 bases). CDR1 and CDR2 (germline): KGHSH, LQKENI. The CDR3 totals 14 residues. V shed 3 bases and J shed 7 bases, with 15 bases lying between them. DNA of the CDR3: TGTGCCAGCTCACCGGGGGCGGGGATGGGTGGCTACACCTTC. Its protein is CASSPGAGMGGYTF.

J is TRBJ1-1 and V is TRBV5-1; no clear D gene. The CDR3 consists of 12 residues. Germline CDR1 and CDR2: SGHRS and YFSETQ. Trimming removed 0 bases from V and 10 bases from J, with 10 bases in between. CDR3 amino acids: CASSLDLGVAFF. CDR3 sequence (DNA): TGCGCCAGCAGCTTGGATTTAGGTGTAGCTTTCTTT.